This T cell receptor (beta chain) derives from a study of T cell responses to AZD1222 COVID-19 vaccine. Data came from immunoSEQ multiplex PCR; TCRdb stores just in-frame clones and leaves some out. The repertoire consists of 78,000 or so clones, with around 82% occurring once and the leading ten covering about 46%. This clone appeared a single time. Trimming left V 6 bases short and J 0 bases short, with 12 bases between. The CDR3 has 15 residues. CDR1 and CDR2 from the germline V gene are MNHNY and SVGAGI (reference sequence). The origin of this receptor is an adult who received the AZD1222 COVID-19 vaccine. The material was peripheral blood, obtained 28 days after the second AZD1222 dose. J is TRBJ1-5 and V is TRBV6-6; TRBD1 is a possible D gene (6 bases). The CDR3 sequence: CASRATGDSNQPQHF. The CDR3 DNA follows: TGTGCCAGCAGAGCGACAGGAGATAGCAATCAGCCCCAGCATTTT.